The rows below give T cell receptor beta chains drawn from one sample of a study of neurological immune-mediated disorders. MiXCR was run by TCRdb on the 5' RACE reads, yielding one entry per CDR3 protein. The table shows under 90,000 distinct CDR3 sequences, with roughly 10% occurring only once. The sequencing sample was made of PBMCs. These receptors all come from a man aged 25-45 years in good health. The CDR3 runs from the conserved cysteine through the conserved F or W. D genes are given only for firm matches. Not every row has a clone size; where given, it reads once, few, many or a size class.

d_call j_call cdr3_length v_call clone_size cdr3_nt cdr3_aa
TRBD2 TRBJ2-1 17 TRBV15 many TGTGCCACCAGCAGGGGTGGCGGGAGGGGGTCCTACAATGAGCAGTTCTTC CATSRGGGRGSYNEQFF
. TRBJ2-1 15 TRBV9 many TGTGCCAGCAGCGTAGAAGCGGTTTCCTACAATGAGCAGTTCTTC CASSVEAVSYNEQFF
TRBD2 TRBJ2-3 15 TRBV19 few TGTGCCAGTACCAGACTAGCGGGTGGCACAGATACGCAGTATTTT CASTRLAGGTDTQYF
. TRBJ1-2 15 TRBV27 many TGTGCCAGCAGCTTCAGCGCCCGAAGAAACTATGGCTACACCTTC CASSFSARRNYGYTF
TRBD2 TRBJ2-7 14 TRBV28 . TGTGCCAGCATAACTAGCGGGAGCCCCTACGAGCAGTACTTC CASITSGSPYEQYF
TRBD1 TRBJ2-1 15 TRBV7-6 many TGTGCCAGCAGCTCCCTCGGGACAGCCTACAATGAGCAGTTCTTC CASSSLGTAYNEQFF
. TRBJ2-2 15 TRBV18 . TGTGTCAGCTCATATGCGGGGGCGAACACCGGGGAGCTCTTTTTT CVSSYAGANTGELFF
. TRBJ2-3 10 TRBV20-1 many TGCAGTGTCGAGGGGGGGGCGCAGTATTTT CSVEGGAQYF
. TRBJ2-7 15 TRBV5-1 many TGCGCCAGCAGCTTTCCTGACACTATGGGCTACGAGCAGTACTTC CASSFPDTMGYEQYF
. TRBJ2-7 15 TRBV7-9 many TGTGCCAGCAGCCCTGATAGCGGCCCTTTCGGAGAGCAGTACTTC CASSPDSGPFGEQYF
. TRBJ1-1 12 TRBV6-1 many TGTGCCAGCAGTGGGCTCCTGGGAGCAGCTTTCTTT CASSGLLGAAFF
TRBD1 TRBJ2-7 14 TRBV10-3 many TGTGCCATCAGCTTACAGGGGCCCTACTACGAGCAGTACTTC CAISLQGPYYEQYF
TRBD1 TRBJ2-3 13 TRBV29-1 many TGCAGCGTTGGGCGGACAGGGGGGGATACGCAGTATTTT CSVGRTGGDTQYF
. TRBJ2-7 14 TRBV7-2 . TGTGCCAGCAGGTACGAGGGACTCTCCTACGAGCAGTACTTC CASRYEGLSYEQYF
TRBD2 TRBJ2-7 15 TRBV14 many TGTGCCAGCAGCCATCTAGCGGGAGAGCTCTACGAGCAGTACTTC CASSHLAGELYEQYF
. TRBJ2-5 13 TRBV6-5 many TGTGCCAGCAGTCGGCACCGCCAAGAGACCCAGTACTTC CASSRHRQETQYF
. TRBJ2-7 15 TRBV29-1 many TGCAGCGTTGAAGTGCGCGCGGGACGGATCCACGAGCAGTACTTC CSVEVRAGRIHEQYF
. TRBJ2-1 17 TRBV20-1 . TGCAGTGCTATACCCCCCCTTGCGAGCAGGATGTGGGATGAGCAGTTCTTC CSAIPPLASRMWDEQFF
. TRBJ2-6 15 TRBV9 many TGTGCCAGCAGCGTAGGTGGCTCTGGGGCCAACGTCCTGACTTTC CASSVGGSGANVLTF
. TRBJ1-2 12 TRBV3-1 . TGTGCCAGCAGCCAAGATCACTATGGCTGCACCTTC CASSQDHYGCTF
. TRBJ2-1 14 TRBV7-2 many TGTGCCAGCAGCTTAGGATACACATACAATGAGCAGTTCTTC CASSLGYTYNEQFF
TRBD2 TRBJ2-1 17 TRBV28 many TGTGCCAGCAAGAGCCCTAGCGGGAGGATCGGAAACAATGAGCAGTTCTTC CASKSPSGRIGNNEQFF
TRBD2 TRBJ2-1 14 TRBV20-1 many TGCAGTGCCTCTAGACTAGCATCCTACAATGAGCAGTTCTTC CSASRLASYNEQFF
TRBD2 TRBJ2-1 16 TRBV5-1 many TGCGCCAGCAGCTTTTCATCTAGCGGAGCCTACAATGAGCAGTTCTTC CASSFSSSGAYNEQFF
. TRBJ1-1 15 TRBV15 many TGTGCCACCGATGTCGGTTACAGGGTGAACACTGAAGCTTTCTTT CATDVGYRVNTEAFF
. TRBJ2-5 15 TRBV15 . TGTGCCACCAGCAGAGACAGGTCCCCCCAAGAGACCCAGTACTTC CATSRDRSPQETQYF
. TRBJ2-7 15 TRBV7-2 few TGTGCCAGCAGCGTGAGCAGGGGCCCCCAAGACGAGCAGTACTTC CASSVSRGPQDEQYF
. TRBJ2-5 16 TRBV5-1 many TGCGCCAGCAGCCCAACGACTGGGACATCGCAAGAGACCCAGTACTTC CASSPTTGTSQETQYF
TRBD2 TRBJ2-1 16 TRBV15 once TGTGCCACCATCAGTGCACTAGCGGGAGGGTATAATGAGCAGTTCTTC CATISALAGGYNEQFF
. TRBJ2-3 12 TRBV5-1 . TGCGCCAGCAGCTTAAGGTTGGATACGCAGTATTTT CASSLRLDTQYF
. TRBJ1-6 13 TRBV20-1 many TGCAGTGCTACCAGCTCCTATAATTCACCCCTCCACTTT CSATSSYNSPLHF
TRBD1 TRBJ2-1 16 TRBV4-1 . TGCGCCAGCAGCCAAGATAGCCAGGGGGTCCGCAATGAGCAGTTCTTC CASSQDSQGVRNEQFF
TRBD2 TRBJ2-7 14 TRBV7-8 many TGTGCCAGCAGCGGACGGACTAGCGGGAACGAGCAGTACTTC CASSGRTSGNEQYF
. TRBJ2-1 13 TRBV29-1 many TGCAGCGTTGAAGATGGGGGTTTGAATGAGCAGTTCTTC CSVEDGGLNEQFF
. TRBJ2-1 14 TRBV7-2 many TGTGCCAGCAGCTTACAAGGAGTTGGCAATGAGCAGTTCTTC CASSLQGVGNEQFF
TRBD2 TRBJ2-7 15 TRBV7-2 many TGTGCCAGCAGCCCCGGGACTACCTACACCTACGAGCAGTACTTC CASSPGTTYTYEQYF
. TRBJ2-7 15 TRBV28 many TGTGCCAGCAGTTTTGGAGGGGTGGGTCTTGACGAGCAGTACTTC CASSFGGVGLDEQYF